The sequence of this T cell receptor beta chain was determined in a study of cytomegalovirus exposure and HLA in healthy donors. PCR involved 60 Vbeta and 13 Jbeta primers. Here immunoSEQ multiplex PCR was the method, and the copy in TCRdb shows in-frame clones only, minus some. The sample holds some 180,000 clones, around 80% seen once. Germline values: CDR1 MNHEY, CDR2 SVGAGI. V was pared by 2 bases and J by 10 bases, with 6 bases between. The CDR3 runs 11 residues. This clone was counted between two and nine times. Its specificity is unknown. Participants comprised healthy donors of bone marrow. Findings and caveats of the study: Later analysis found that TCR beta chains associated with HLA were more clonally expanded than other, equally common chains. Later analysis reportedly placed an Asian-associated ancestry cluster below the roughly 680-donor mean in N-insertions. V- and J-gene trimming of TCR beta was linked (in a later analysis) to a missense DCLRE1C variant.

Material for sequencing was PBMCs. This TCR was sampled from a girl aged 2 to 9 in good health and CMV-seropositive. The genes are TRBV6-5 and TRBJ2-1; D is perhaps TRBD1 (5 bases). CDR3 in amino acids: CASSYQGEQFF. CDR3 nucleotide sequence: TGTGCCAGCAGTTACCAGGGAGAGCAGTTCTTC.